This T cell receptor (beta chain) derives from a study of shared clonotypes between healthy human individuals. Terminally differentiated effector memory CD45RA+ cells were excluded from the naive CD8 cells, which were CD45RO-negative and positively selected for CCR7. The CDR3 is 13 amino acids. The ends were cut back, 3 bases at V and 4 bases at J, with 9 bases in the middle. Germline lookup yields CDR1 KGHSH and CDR2 LQKENI. Measured with immunoSEQ multiplex PCR; TCRdb has only the in-frame clones, and not every one. Of about 2 million clones in the sample, about 95% were seen once. The J gene is TRBJ1-2, the V gene TRBV18, with D perhaps matching TRBD1 (6 bases). The sequenced sample consisted of naive CD8+ T cells sorted from blood. This receptor was identified in a man between 18 and 35 years old in good health. CDR3 coding DNA: TGTGCCAGCTCACCCACAGGGTCCTATGGCTACACCTTC. Amino acid sequence: CASSPTGSYGYTF.